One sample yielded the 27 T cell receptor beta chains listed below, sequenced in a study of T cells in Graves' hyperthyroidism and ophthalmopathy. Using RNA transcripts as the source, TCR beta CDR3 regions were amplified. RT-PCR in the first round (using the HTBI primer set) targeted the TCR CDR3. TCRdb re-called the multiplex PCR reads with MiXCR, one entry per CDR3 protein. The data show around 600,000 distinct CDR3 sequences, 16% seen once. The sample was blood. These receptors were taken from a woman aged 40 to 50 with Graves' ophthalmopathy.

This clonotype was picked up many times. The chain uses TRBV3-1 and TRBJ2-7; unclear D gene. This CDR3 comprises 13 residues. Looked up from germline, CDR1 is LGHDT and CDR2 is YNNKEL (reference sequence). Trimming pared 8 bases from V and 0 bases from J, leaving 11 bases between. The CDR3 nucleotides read TGTGCCAGCGGAGACTTCAGCTCCTACGAGCAGTACTTC. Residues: CASGDFSSYEQYF.

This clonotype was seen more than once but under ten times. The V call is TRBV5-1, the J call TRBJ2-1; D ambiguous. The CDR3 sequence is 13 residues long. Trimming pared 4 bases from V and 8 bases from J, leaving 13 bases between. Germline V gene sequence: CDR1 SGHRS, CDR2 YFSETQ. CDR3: CASSAPPVHEQFF. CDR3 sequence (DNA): TGCGCCAGCAGCGCCCCCCCGGTCCATGAGCAGTTCTTC. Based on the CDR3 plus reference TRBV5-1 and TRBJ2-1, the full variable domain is KAGVTQTPRYLIKTRGQQVTLSCSPISGHRSVSWYQQTPGQGLQFLFEYFSETQRNKGNFPGRFSGRQFSNSRSEMNVSTLELGDSALYLCASSAPPVHEQFFGPGTRLTVL.

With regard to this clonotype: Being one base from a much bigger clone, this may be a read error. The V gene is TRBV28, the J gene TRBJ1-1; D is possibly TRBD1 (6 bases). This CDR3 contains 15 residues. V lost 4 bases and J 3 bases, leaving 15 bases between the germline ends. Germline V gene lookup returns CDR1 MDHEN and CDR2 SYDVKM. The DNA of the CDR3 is TGTGCCAGCAGTTCGTTTGGACAGTGGGACACTGAAGCTTTCTTT. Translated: CASSSFGQWDTEAFF.

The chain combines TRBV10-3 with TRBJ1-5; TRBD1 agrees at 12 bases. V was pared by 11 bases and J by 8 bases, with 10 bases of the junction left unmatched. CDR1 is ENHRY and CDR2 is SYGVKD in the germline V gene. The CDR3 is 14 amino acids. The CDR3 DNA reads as TGTGCCGTCTCCGGGACAGGGGGCACTGAGCCCCAGCATTTT. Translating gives CAVSGTGGTEPQHF.

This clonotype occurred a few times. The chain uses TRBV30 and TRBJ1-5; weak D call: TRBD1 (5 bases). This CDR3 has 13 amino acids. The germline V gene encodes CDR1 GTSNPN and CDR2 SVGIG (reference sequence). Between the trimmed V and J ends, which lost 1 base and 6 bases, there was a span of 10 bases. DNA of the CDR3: TGTGCCTGGAGTGAGGGGTGGGGTCAGCCCCAGCATTTT. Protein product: CAWSEGWGQPQHF. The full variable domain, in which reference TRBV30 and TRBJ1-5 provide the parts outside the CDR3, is SQTIHQWPATLVQPVGSPLSLECTVEGTSNPNLYWYRQAAGRGLQLLFYSVGIGQISSEVPQNLSASRPQDRQFILSSKKLLLSDSGFYLCAWSEGWGQPQHFGDGTRLSIL.

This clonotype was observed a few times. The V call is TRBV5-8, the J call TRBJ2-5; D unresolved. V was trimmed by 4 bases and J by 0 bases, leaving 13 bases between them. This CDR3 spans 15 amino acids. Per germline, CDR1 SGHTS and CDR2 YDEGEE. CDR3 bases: TGTGCCAGCAGCCCCTTCGGACGGGACCAAGAGACCCAGTACTTC. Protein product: CASSPFGRDQETQYF.

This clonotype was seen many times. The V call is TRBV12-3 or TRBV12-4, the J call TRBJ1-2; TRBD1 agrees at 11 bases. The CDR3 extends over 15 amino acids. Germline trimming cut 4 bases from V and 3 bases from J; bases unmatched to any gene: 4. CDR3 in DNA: TGTGCCAGCAGTTCAGGACAGGGGGCTGACTATGGCTACACCTTC. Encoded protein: CASSSGQGADYGYTF.

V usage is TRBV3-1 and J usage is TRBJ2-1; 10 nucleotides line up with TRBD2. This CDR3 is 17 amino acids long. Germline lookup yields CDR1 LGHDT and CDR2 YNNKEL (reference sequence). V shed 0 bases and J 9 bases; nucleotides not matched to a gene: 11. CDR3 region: CASSQDSLAGDVGEQFF. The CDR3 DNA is TGTGCCAGCAGCCAAGACTCGCTAGCGGGAGATGTGGGTGAGCAGTTCTTC.

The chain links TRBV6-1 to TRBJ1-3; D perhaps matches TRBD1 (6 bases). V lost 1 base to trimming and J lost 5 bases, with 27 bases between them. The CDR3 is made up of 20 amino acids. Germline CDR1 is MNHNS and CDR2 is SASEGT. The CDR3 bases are TGTGCCAGCAGTGAAGTCGGATGGGTTGGGGTGACAGGCCCAAGAAACACCATATATTTT. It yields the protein CASSEVGWVGVTGPRNTIYF.

This chain's CDR3 is CASSYALGTGTGANVLTF. The CDR3 DNA reads TGTGCCAGCAGTTACGCACTGGGGACCGGGACTGGGGCCAACGTCCTGACTTTC. This rearrangement joins TRBV6-5 to TRBJ2-6, with D possibly being TRBD1 or TRBD2 (5 bases each). There are 18 residues in the CDR3. CDR1 and CDR2 from the germline V gene are MNHEY and SVGAGI. Trimming cost V 2 bases and J 2 bases, with 16 bases left between them.

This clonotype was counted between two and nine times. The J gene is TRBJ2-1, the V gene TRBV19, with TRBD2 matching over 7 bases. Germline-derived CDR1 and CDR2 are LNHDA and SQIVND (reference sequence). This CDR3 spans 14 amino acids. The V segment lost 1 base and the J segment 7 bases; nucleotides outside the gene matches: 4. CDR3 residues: CASSIVGGGNEQFF. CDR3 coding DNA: TGTGCCAGTAGTATAGTCGGGGGAGGGAATGAGCAGTTCTTC.

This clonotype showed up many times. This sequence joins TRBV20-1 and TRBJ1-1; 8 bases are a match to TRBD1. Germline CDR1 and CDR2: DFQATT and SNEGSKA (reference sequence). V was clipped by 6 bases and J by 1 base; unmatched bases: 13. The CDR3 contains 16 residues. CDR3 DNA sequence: TGCAGTGCCAGTCAGCAGGGGGCTGCGACGAACACTGAAGCTTTCTTT. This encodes CSASQQGAATNTEAFF.

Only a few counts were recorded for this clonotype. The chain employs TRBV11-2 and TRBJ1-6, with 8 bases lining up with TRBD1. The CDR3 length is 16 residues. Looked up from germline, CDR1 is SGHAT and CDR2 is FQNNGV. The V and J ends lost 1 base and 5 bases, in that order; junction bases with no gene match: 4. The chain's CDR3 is CASSLGVGQDNSPLHF. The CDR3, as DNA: TGTGCCAGCAGCTTAGGGGTGGGACAGGATAATTCACCCCTCCACTTT.

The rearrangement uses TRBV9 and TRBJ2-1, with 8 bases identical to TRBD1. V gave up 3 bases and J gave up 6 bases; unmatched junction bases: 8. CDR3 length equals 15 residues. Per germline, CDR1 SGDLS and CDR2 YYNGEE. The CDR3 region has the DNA TGTGCCAGCAGCGCTGCGACAGGGGCACCCAATGAGCAGTTCTTC. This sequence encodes CASSAATGAPNEQFF.

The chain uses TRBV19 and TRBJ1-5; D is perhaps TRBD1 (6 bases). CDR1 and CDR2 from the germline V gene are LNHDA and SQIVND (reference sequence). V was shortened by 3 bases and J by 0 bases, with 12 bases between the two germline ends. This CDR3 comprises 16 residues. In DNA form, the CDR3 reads TGTGCCAGTAGTATTCTCCGGACAGTTAGCAATCAGCCCCAGCATTTT. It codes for CASSILRTVSNQPQHF.

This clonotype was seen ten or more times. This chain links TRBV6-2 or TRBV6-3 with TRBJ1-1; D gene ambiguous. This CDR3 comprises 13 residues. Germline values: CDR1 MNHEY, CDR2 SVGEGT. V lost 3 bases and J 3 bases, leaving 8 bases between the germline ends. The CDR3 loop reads CASSYAAHTEAFF. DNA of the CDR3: TGTGCCAGCAGTTATGCGGCCCACACTGAAGCTTTCTTT.

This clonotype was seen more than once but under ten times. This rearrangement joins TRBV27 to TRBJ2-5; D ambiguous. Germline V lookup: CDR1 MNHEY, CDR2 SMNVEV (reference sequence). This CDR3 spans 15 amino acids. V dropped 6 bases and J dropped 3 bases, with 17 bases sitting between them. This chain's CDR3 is CASRRWLASEETQYF. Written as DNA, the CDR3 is TGTGCCAGCAGGAGGTGGCTGGCCTCAGAAGAGACCCAGTACTTC.

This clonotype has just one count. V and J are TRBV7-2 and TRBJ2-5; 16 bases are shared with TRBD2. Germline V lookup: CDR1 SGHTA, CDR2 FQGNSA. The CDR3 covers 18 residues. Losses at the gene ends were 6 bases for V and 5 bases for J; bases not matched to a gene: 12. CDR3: CASRLPGLAGGRGETQYF. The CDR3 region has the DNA TGTGCCAGCAGGTTACCGGGACTAGCGGGAGGGCGGGGGGAGACCCAGTACTTC.

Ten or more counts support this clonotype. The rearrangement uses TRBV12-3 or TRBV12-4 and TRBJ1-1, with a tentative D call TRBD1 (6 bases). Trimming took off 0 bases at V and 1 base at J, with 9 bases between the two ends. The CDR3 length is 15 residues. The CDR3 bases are TGTGCCAGCAGTTTAGCCGGGACACCGAACACTGAAGCTTTCTTT. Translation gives CASSLAGTPNTEAFF.

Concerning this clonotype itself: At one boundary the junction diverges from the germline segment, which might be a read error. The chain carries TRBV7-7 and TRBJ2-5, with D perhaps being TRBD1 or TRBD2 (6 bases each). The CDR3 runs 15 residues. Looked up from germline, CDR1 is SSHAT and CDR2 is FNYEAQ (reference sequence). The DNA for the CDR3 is TGTGCTAGCAGTCTTTTAGGGGGGTCCCAAGAGACCCAGTACTTC. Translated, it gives CASSLLGGSQETQYF.

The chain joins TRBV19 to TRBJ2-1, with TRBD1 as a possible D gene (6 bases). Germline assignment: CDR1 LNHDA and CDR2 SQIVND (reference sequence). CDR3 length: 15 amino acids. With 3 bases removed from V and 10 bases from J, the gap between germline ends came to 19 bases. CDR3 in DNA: TGTGCCAGTAGTATCCCATGGACAGATTTCAACGAGCAGTTCTTC. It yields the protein CASSIPWTDFNEQFF.

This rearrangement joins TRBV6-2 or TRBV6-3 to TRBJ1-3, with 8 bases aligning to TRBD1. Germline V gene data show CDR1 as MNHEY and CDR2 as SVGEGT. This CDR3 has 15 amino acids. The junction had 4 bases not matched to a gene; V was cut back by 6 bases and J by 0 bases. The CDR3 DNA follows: TGTGCCAGCAGCAGGGGGCTACCCTCTGGAAACACCATATATTTT. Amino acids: CASSRGLPSGNTIYF.

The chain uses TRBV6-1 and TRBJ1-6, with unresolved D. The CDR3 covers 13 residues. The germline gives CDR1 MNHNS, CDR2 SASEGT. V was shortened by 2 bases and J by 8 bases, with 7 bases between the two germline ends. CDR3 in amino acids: CASSELWDSPLHF. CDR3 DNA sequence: TGTGCCAGCAGTGAACTTTGGGATTCACCCCTCCACTTT.

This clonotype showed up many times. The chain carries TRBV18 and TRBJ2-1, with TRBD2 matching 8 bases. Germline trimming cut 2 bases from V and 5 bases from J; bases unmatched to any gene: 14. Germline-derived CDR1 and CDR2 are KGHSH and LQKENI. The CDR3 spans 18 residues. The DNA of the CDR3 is TGTGCCAGCTCACCAAGGTTAGGTGCGGGAGGTCGTGACAATGAGCAGTTCTTC. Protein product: CASSPRLGAGGRDNEQFF.

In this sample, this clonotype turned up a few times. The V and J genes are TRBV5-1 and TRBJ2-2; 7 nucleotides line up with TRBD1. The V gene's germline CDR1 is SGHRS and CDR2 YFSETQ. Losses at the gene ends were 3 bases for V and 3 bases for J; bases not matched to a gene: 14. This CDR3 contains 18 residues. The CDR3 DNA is TGCGCCAGCAGCTGGGGGACAGTTTCAAGGTTCGACACCGGGGAGCTGTTTTTT. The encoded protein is CASSWGTVSRFDTGELFF.

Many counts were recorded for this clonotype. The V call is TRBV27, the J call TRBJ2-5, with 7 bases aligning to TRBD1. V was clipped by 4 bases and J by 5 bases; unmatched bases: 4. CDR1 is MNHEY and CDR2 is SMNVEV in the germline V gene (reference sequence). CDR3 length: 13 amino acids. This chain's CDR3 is CASSSRGMETQYF. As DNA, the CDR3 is TGTGCCAGCAGTTCCAGGGGGATGGAGACCCAGTACTTC.

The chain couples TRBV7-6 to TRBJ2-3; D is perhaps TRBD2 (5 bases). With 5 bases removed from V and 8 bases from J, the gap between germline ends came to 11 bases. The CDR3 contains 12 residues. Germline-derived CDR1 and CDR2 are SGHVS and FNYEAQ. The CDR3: CASSTDAGTQYF. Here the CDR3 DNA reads TGTGCCAGCAGCACGGATGCGGGTACGCAGTATTTT.